The 9 T cell receptor beta chains reported below all come from one sample, sequenced in a study of shared clonotypes between healthy human individuals. Libraries were prepared by immunoSEQ multiplex PCR; TCRdb keeps only in-frame clonotypes and omits some of them. The data show 450,000 to 600,000 clones, 79% seen once. The sequencing input was PBMCs. The receptor set was obtained from a middle-aged woman in good health. Some clones in this sample may be carry-over from other donors' samples.

This clone was counted a few times. This sequence joins TRBV7-3 and TRBJ1-1; D is uncertain. The ends were cut back, 4 bases at V and 11 bases at J, with 17 bases in the middle. The germline V gene encodes CDR1 SGHTA and CDR2 FQGTGA. The CDR3 runs 13 residues. The CDR3 nucleotides read TGTGCCAGCAGCTACGGGCCCGGCGGTCGGGCTTTCTTT. As protein: CASSYGPGGRAFF.

V gene TRBV6-6 combines with J gene TRBJ2-7, with 7 bases fitting TRBD1. Trimming took 6 bases from V and 1 from J; bases not matched to a gene: 6. Germline CDR1 reads MNHNY; CDR2 reads SVGAGI (reference sequence). The CDR3 is 14 residues long. The CDR3 DNA reads TGTGCCAGCAGCGAGGGGACAGCTTCCTACGAGCAGTACTTC. Its protein is CASSEGTASYEQYF.

J is TRBJ2-3 and V is TRBV10-3, with 7 nucleotides matching TRBD2. The V segment lost 6 bases and the J segment 2 bases; nucleotides outside the gene matches: 5. Germline lookup yields CDR1 ENHRY and CDR2 SYGVKD. The CDR3 contains 14 residues. CDR3 amino acids: CAISLADYTDTQYF. CDR3 coding DNA: TGTGCCATCAGCCTAGCGGACTACACAGATACGCAGTATTTT.

This chain links TRBV7-9 with TRBJ1-1, with a possible D match to TRBD1 (6 bases). The V and J ends lost 1 base and 6 bases respectively, with 15 bases between them. The CDR3 extends over 15 amino acids. From germline, CDR1 is SEHNR and CDR2 FQNEAQ (reference sequence). CDR3 loop: CASSLGTAISPEAFF. CDR3 DNA: TGTGCCAGCAGCTTAGGGACAGCTATTAGCCCTGAAGCTTTCTTT. Complete variable domain (other parts from reference TRBV7-9 and TRBJ1-1): DTGVSQNPRHKITKRGQNVTFRCDPISEHNRLYWYRQTLGQGPEFLTYFQNEAQLEKSRLLSDRFSAERPKGSFSTLEIQRTEQGDSAMYLCASSLGTAISPEAFFGQGTRLTVV.

The chain uses TRBV7-2 and TRBJ2-1, with 11 bases that match TRBD2. V lost 4 bases and J lost 4; bases outside the gene matches: 6. The CDR3 has 16 residues. CDR1 is SGHTA and CDR2 is FQGNSA in the germline V gene. CDR3 nucleotides: TGTGCCAGCAGCTCCTCACTAGCGGGAGAATACAATGAGCAGTTCTTC. Its protein product is CASSSSLAGEYNEQFF.

The V and J genes are TRBV4-2 and TRBJ2-3; 14 nucleotides match TRBD2. Germline-derived CDR1 and CDR2 are LGHNA and YNFKEQ. V shed 5 bases and J 0 bases; nucleotides not matched to a gene: 4. The CDR3 sequence is 17 residues long. The CDR3: CASSKGTSGGSTDTQYF. The CDR3 coding sequence is TGTGCCAGCAGCAAGGGGACTAGCGGGGGTAGCACAGATACGCAGTATTTT.

This clone was seen a few times. Other DNA sequences in the same sample also yield this CDR3. The V and J genes are TRBV7-3 and TRBJ1-1; D might be TRBD1 (5 bases). Trimming cost V 4 bases and J 3 bases, with 9 bases left between them. The germline CDR1 and CDR2 sequences are SGHTA and FQGTGA. CDR3 length equals 13 residues. The CDR3 nucleotides are TGTGCCAGCAGCTCCGACAGAGACACTGAAGCTTTCTTT. This codes for CASSSDRDTEAFF.

As to this clone: A read error may produce the germline difference seen at one junction end. The rearrangement links TRBV30 to TRBJ2-1; TRBD2 aligns across 8 bases. The CDR3 loop spans 10 amino acids. Germline values: CDR1 GTSNPN, CDR2 SVGIG (reference sequence). In DNA, the CDR3 is TGTGCCTGGAGCAAGCGGGAGCGGTTCTTC. It encodes CAWSKRERFF.

This sequence joins TRBV7-9 and TRBJ2-1; 12 bases line up with TRBD2. Per the germline V gene, CDR1 is SEHNR and CDR2 is FQNEAQ (reference sequence). V shed 5 bases, J shed 8 bases, and the junction held 13 bases outside the gene matches. CDR3 length equals 17 residues. The CDR3 protein is CASSPPPSGRAVDEQFF. The CDR3 nucleotides read TGTGCCAGCAGCCCGCCCCCTAGCGGGAGGGCCGTAGATGAGCAGTTCTTC.